The 6 T cell receptor beta chains presented below share a single source sample, sequenced in a study of blood T cell repertoires in COVID-19. Assay: immunoSEQ multiplex PCR; the TCRdb copy retains only in-frame clones and omits some. The table lists about 300,000 clones, 75% to 90% of them singletons, with 2.2% in the top ten. The sample consisted of PBMCs or T cells enriched from blood (not recorded which). These receptors originate from a young man who had recovered from COVID-19.

V gene TRBV10-3 combines with J gene TRBJ2-7; 8 bases line up with TRBD1. With V trimmed by 5 bases and J by 2 bases, 5 bases remained unmatched. Germline V gene lookup returns CDR1 ENHRY and CDR2 SYGVKD. This CDR3 has 14 amino acids. The CDR3 protein is CAISRQGPTYEQYF. CDR3 nucleotide sequence: TGTGCCATCAGTAGACAGGGGCCTACCTACGAGCAGTACTTC.

This rearrangement joins TRBV10-3 to TRBJ1-2, with a tentative D call TRBD1 (5 bases). Germline V lookup: CDR1 ENHRY, CDR2 SYGVKD. The V gene lost 7 bases and the J gene lost 7 bases, with 10 bases spanning the gap. The CDR3 is 11 residues long. The DNA for the CDR3 is TGTGCCATCACGCAGGGTGGTGGCTACACCTTC. It specifies CAITQGGGYTF.

This chain connects TRBV9 to TRBJ2-2; TRBD1 agrees at 8 bases. V lost 3 bases and J lost 8; bases outside the gene matches: 6. CDR1 and CDR2 (germline): SGDLS, YYNGEE. This CDR3 is built from 14 residues. CDR3 amino acids: CASSGRQGSGELFF. CDR3 nucleotide sequence: TGTGCCAGCAGCGGGAGACAGGGGTCGGGGGAGCTGTTTTTT.

This chain links TRBV9 with TRBJ1-1, with 10 bases identical to TRBD1. Germline values: CDR1 SGDLS, CDR2 YYNGEE. Losses at the gene ends were 4 bases for V and 4 bases for J; bases not matched to a gene: 4. CDR3 size: 14 residues. The CDR3 DNA reads TGTGCCAGCAGCTTGGGACAGGGGACCACTGAAGCTTTCTTT. It is translated as CASSLGQGTTEAFF.

This chain joins TRBV30 and TRBJ1-2, with D maybe TRBD1 (5 bases). Trimming stripped 2 bases from V and 4 bases from J, with 14 bases between. The length of the CDR3 is 14 residues. Germline V gene lookup returns CDR1 GTSNPN and CDR2 SVGIG (reference sequence). The CDR3 bases are TGTGCCTGGAGTATTGGGGCCTGGGGCTATGGCTACACCTTC. Amino acids: CAWSIGAWGYGYTF.

The genes are TRBV14 and TRBJ2-5; D call uncertain. V shed 0 bases and J shed 3 bases, with 5 bases lying between them. CDR3 length: 13 residues. Per the germline V gene, CDR1 is SGHDN and CDR2 is FVKESK. The CDR3 loop is CASSQDLEETQYF. CDR3 DNA sequence: TGTGCCAGCAGCCAAGATCTAGAAGAGACCCAGTACTTC.